This T cell receptor beta chain was sequenced during a study of blood T cell repertoires in COVID-19. Study-level information: T cells, B-cell-depleted T cells, or PBMCs provided the cDNA or gDNA that served as material.

Per the study methods: It was from reference gene primer amplification that nucleated cell counts were estimated. Some clones are missing from TCRdb's copy, which holds only in-frame ones; the method was immunoSEQ multiplex PCR. V and J calls and clone size follow that table, whereas D and trimming were derived from the DNA. The repertoire holds about 200,000 clones, approximately 84% seen once, with 4.5% to 6% in the top ten. V lost 7 bases and J lost 7, with 19 bases in between. The CDR3 totals 14 residues. Germline-derived CDR1 and CDR2 are SEHNR and FQNEAQ (reference sequence). The rearrangement joins TRBV7-9 to TRBJ1-2; TRBD1 is a possible D gene (5 bases). The sample was peripheral blood. The TCR was taken from a woman in her 70s with active or convalescent COVID-19. This CDR3 is CASTWGGTLLGYTF. The CDR3 DNA reads TGTGCCAGCACCTGGGGAGGGACGCTTCTTGGCTACACCTTC.